The source of this TCR beta chain is a study of T cells in narcolepsy. V shed 4 bases and J shed 3 bases, with 14 bases lying between them. This CDR3 comprises 15 residues. Germline CDR1 and CDR2: SGDLS and YYNGEE. Some clones are missing from TCRdb's copy, which holds only in-frame ones; the method was immunoSEQ multiplex PCR. Among 8,000 to 10,000 clones listed, about 63% were seen once. Material: CD45RA- memory CD8+ T cells from PBMCs. The sequence came from a human donor with narcolepsy. The V and J genes are TRBV9 and TRBJ1-5, with D perhaps TRBD1 (6 bases). CDR3 bases: TGTGCCAGCAGCCCCGAGGCAGGGGACAATCAGCCCCAGCATTTT. It codes for CASSPEAGDNQPQHF.